The 29 T cell receptor beta chains in this list originate from one sample, sequenced in a study of blood T cell repertoires in COVID-19. The method was immunoSEQ multiplex PCR; TCRdb's version includes in-frame clones alone and lacks a portion of them. The data hold more than 200,000 clones, with more than 75% observed a single time. Sequencing was carried out using PBMCs or T cells enriched from blood (not recorded which). The receptors shown here come from a woman between 40 and 55 years old with acute COVID-19.

The chain combines TRBV5-1 with TRBJ2-3; TRBD2 is a possible D gene (5 bases). This CDR3 comprises 15 residues. Germline lookup yields CDR1 SGHRS and CDR2 YFSETQ. The V and J ends lost 2 bases and 3 bases respectively, with 13 bases between them. CDR3 DNA sequence: TGCGCCAGCAGCTTTCGGGAAAGAAGGACAGATACGCAGTATTTT. Protein sequence: CASSFRERRTDTQYF.

The rearrangement joins TRBV28 to TRBJ1-5; D gene ambiguous. Germline lookup yields CDR1 MDHEN and CDR2 SYDVKM. The CDR3 is 14 residues long. Between the trimmed V and J ends, which lost 3 bases and 7 bases, there was a span of 13 bases. The CDR3 loop is CASSFSAVRQPQHF. CDR3 coding DNA: TGTGCCAGCAGTTTTTCTGCGGTAAGGCAGCCCCAGCATTTT.

The rearrangement uses TRBV10-2 and TRBJ1-5; possible D gene TRBD1, 6 bases. Germline V gives CDR1 WSHSY, CDR2 SAAADI. The CDR3 consists of 14 residues. With 3 bases removed from V and 2 bases from J, the gap between germline ends came to 8 bases. The CDR3: CASSEPGGNQPQHF. In DNA, the CDR3 is TGCGCCAGCAGTGAACCAGGGGGCAATCAGCCCCAGCATTTT.

This clone was seen a handful of times. The chain combines TRBV9 with TRBJ2-5; 10 bases match TRBD2. CDR1 SGDLS and CDR2 YYNGEE come from the germline V gene. The CDR3 has 16 residues. V lost 2 bases and J lost 1; bases outside the gene matches: 5. The CDR3 reads CASSVGLAATQETQYF. CDR3 DNA sequence: TGTGCCAGCAGCGTTGGACTAGCGGCAACCCAAGAGACCCAGTACTTC.

The V call is TRBV10-1, the J call TRBJ2-3; D is unclear. This CDR3 comprises 13 residues. Germline CDR1 reads WNHNN; CDR2 reads SYGVQD (reference sequence). With 0 bases removed from V and 5 bases from J, the gap between germline ends came to 6 bases. The DNA for the CDR3 is TGCGCCAGCAGTGAGTCTCAAAAAGATACGCAGTATTTT. It yields the protein CASSESQKDTQYF.

This chain connects TRBV28 to TRBJ1-2; 7 bases are shared with TRBD1. This CDR3 spans 14 amino acids. Germline CDR1 MDHEN, CDR2 SYDVKM. V was clipped by 5 bases and J by 4 bases; unmatched bases: 7. The CDR3 here is CASSLGQRAYGYTF. The CDR3 bases are TGTGCCAGCAGTCTGGGACAGCGCGCCTATGGCTACACCTTC.

CDR3 in amino acids: CASNLRKGAATGELFF. The CDR3 DNA follows: TGTGCCAGCAACCTACGCAAAGGGGCGGCCACCGGGGAGCTGTTTTTT. V is TRBV28 and J is TRBJ2-2; D is perhaps TRBD1 (5 bases). V lost 7 bases, J lost 4 bases, and 19 bases lay in between. Germline V gene lookup returns CDR1 MDHEN and CDR2 SYDVKM. This CDR3 is built from 16 residues.

This chain links TRBV7-9 with TRBJ1-6, with no clear D. V lost 4 bases and J 4 bases, leaving 11 bases between the germline ends. The CDR3 totals 15 residues. From germline, CDR1 is SEHNR and CDR2 FQNEAQ (reference sequence). Here the CDR3 reads CASSSSAGYNSPLHF. The CDR3 DNA reads as TGTGCCAGCAGCTCCTCGGCCGGGTATAATTCACCCCTCCACTTT.

This rearrangement joins TRBV9 to TRBJ2-1, with TRBD2 matching 9 bases. The CDR3 loop spans 15 amino acids. Germline loops: CDR1 SGDLS, CDR2 YYNGEE. With 2 bases clipped from V and 2 bases from J, the junction kept 2 bases outside the gene matches. The CDR3 is CASSVQRGAYNEQFF. The CDR3 DNA is TGTGCCAGCAGCGTGCAGCGGGGGGCCTACAATGAGCAGTTCTTC.

The chain couples TRBV4-2 to TRBJ1-5; TRBD1 might be the D (6 bases). Per the germline V gene, CDR1 is LGHNA and CDR2 is YNFKEQ. V lost 4 bases and J lost 7, with 11 bases in between. The CDR3 has 13 amino acids. Written as DNA, the CDR3 is TGTGCCAGCAGCCCCGGGGGGCGGCAGCCCCAGCATTTT. Translating gives CASSPGGRQPQHF.

The chain links TRBV19 to TRBJ1-4; 7 nucleotides align to TRBD1. With V trimmed by 7 bases and J by 8 bases, 13 bases remained unmatched. The germline V gene has CDR1 LNHDA and CDR2 SQIVND (reference sequence). The CDR3 covers 15 residues. DNA for the CDR3: TGTGCCAGTACCCTGGGGGACAGTTTGGGGGAAAAACTGTTTTTT. It yields the protein CASTLGDSLGEKLFF.

The chain joins TRBV7-2 to TRBJ2-1; TRBD1 agrees at 7 bases. The germline gives CDR1 SGHTA, CDR2 FQGNSA. The CDR3 covers 15 residues. V lost 0 bases, J lost 4 bases, and 3 bases stayed unmatched. The CDR3 protein is CASSLASGQYNEQFF. DNA of the CDR3: TGTGCCAGCAGCTTAGCTTCGGGACAGTACAATGAGCAGTTCTTC.

This clone was counted between two and nine times. This chain uses TRBV7-9 with TRBJ2-7, with D possibly matching TRBD1 (7 bases). Germline V gene sequence: CDR1 SEHNR, CDR2 FQNEAQ (reference sequence). The CDR3 consists of 14 residues. Trimming pared 5 bases from V and 4 bases from J, leaving 15 bases between. The CDR3 region is CASSQGGLPYEQYF. CDR3 bases: TGTGCCAGCAGCCAGGGGGGCTTACCTTACGAGCAGTACTTC.

This clone was found a few times. CDR3 in amino acids: CASSDDRGFNSPLHF. For the CDR3, the DNA is TGCGCCAGCAGCGACGACAGGGGATTTAATTCACCCCTCCACTTT. The V call is TRBV4-1, the J call TRBJ1-6, with 8 bases lining up with TRBD1. This CDR3 is built from 15 residues. V was clipped by 5 bases and J by 6 bases; unmatched bases: 6. From germline, CDR1 is MGHRA and CDR2 YSYEKL.

This chain joins TRBV19 and TRBJ1-5, with D tentatively TRBD1 (6 bases). Germline loops: CDR1 LNHDA, CDR2 SQIVND (reference sequence). This CDR3 has 16 amino acids. Deletions cut 0 bases from V and 1 base from J, with 10 bases between. CDR3 DNA sequence: TGTGCCAGTAGTATAGAGGCAGGGGACAGCAATCAGCCCCAGCATTTT. This codes for CASSIEAGDSNQPQHF.

The chain recombines TRBV5-4 with TRBJ2-3, with 7 bases fitting TRBD2. The CDR3 has 14 amino acids. V dropped 4 bases and J dropped 4; count of bases not matched to a gene: 6. The germline gives CDR1 SGHNT, CDR2 YYREEE (reference sequence). The CDR3 region has the DNA TGTGCCAGCAGCCGAGGGAGGGCGGCAGATACGCAGTATTTT. It codes for CASSRGRAADTQYF.

This sequence joins TRBV28 and TRBJ2-7, with 7 bases that match TRBD2. With V trimmed by 1 base and J by 6 bases, 15 bases remained unmatched. This CDR3 spans 17 amino acids. The germline V gene has CDR1 MDHEN and CDR2 SYDVKM. The CDR3 DNA reads as TGTGCCAGCAGTTTATTCAGTCGGGGGGAGGGGAATATCGAGCAGTACTTC. This translates into CASSLFSRGEGNIEQYF.

The sample holds one count of this clone. This sequence joins TRBV5-6 and TRBJ1-1; 9 bases map to TRBD1. This CDR3 region has 15 residues. Trimming cost V 1 base and J 4 bases; bases outside gene matches: 5. CDR1 is SGHDT, CDR2 YYEEEE, per germline. This chain's CDR3 is CASSLPDRGSTEAFF. The CDR3 nucleotides are TGTGCCAGCAGCTTGCCGGACAGGGGATCCACTGAAGCTTTCTTT.

This sequence joins TRBV4-2 and TRBJ2-1; unclear D gene. Trimming shortened V by 0 bases and J by 6 bases, and 6 bases separated the two germline ends. This CDR3 comprises 13 residues. CDR1 and CDR2 (germline): LGHNA, YNFKEQ. CDR3 bases: TGTGCCAGCAGCCAAGAAGAGTTCAATGAGCAGTTCTTC. It codes for CASSQEEFNEQFF.

J is TRBJ1-4 and V is TRBV29-1; TRBD1 might be the D (5 bases). CDR1 and CDR2 from the germline V gene are SQVTM and ANQGSEA. The CDR3 is 12 residues long. The V gene lost 6 bases and the J gene lost 11 bases, with 16 bases spanning the gap. The CDR3 loop reads CSVAGGSGKLFF. DNA of the CDR3: TGCAGCGTGGCAGGTGGCTCAGGGAAACTGTTTTTT.

V usage is TRBV28 and J usage is TRBJ1-5, with 8 bases matching TRBD1. Looked up from germline, CDR1 is MDHEN and CDR2 is SYDVKM. The CDR3 is 15 amino acids. The V segment lost 5 bases and the J segment 9 bases; nucleotides outside the gene matches: 12. CDR3 in amino acids: CASSTGTGRRGPQHF. CDR3 DNA sequence: TGTGCCAGCAGTACCGGGACAGGCCGACGGGGGCCCCAGCATTTT.

This clone was counted a few times. This chain links TRBV7-9 with TRBJ1-5; 10 bases are a match to TRBD1. With 5 bases clipped from V and 5 bases from J, the junction kept 6 bases outside the gene matches. The CDR3 runs 15 residues. Germline V gene data show CDR1 as SEHNR and CDR2 as FQNEAQ (reference sequence). As DNA, the CDR3 is TGTGCCAGCAGCCCTTGGACAGGGGGGCATCAGCCCCAGCATTTT. Its translation is CASSPWTGGHQPQHF.

V is TRBV19 and J is TRBJ2-5, with 7 bases that match TRBD1. V was pared by 4 bases and J by 3 bases, with 8 bases of the junction left unmatched. The CDR3 contains 15 residues. The germline CDR1 and CDR2 sequences are LNHDA and SQIVND (reference sequence). CDR3 loop: CASSRGQNREETQYF. The CDR3 nucleotides read TGTGCCAGTAGTAGGGGACAGAACAGGGAAGAGACCCAGTACTTC.

The rearrangement uses TRBV9 and TRBJ1-1; the D gene is possibly TRBD1 (6 bases). The germline V gene has CDR1 SGDLS and CDR2 YYNGEE. The V end was cut by 3 bases, the J end by 1 base, with 25 bases between. This CDR3 has 19 amino acids. The CDR3 DNA reads as TGTGCCAGCAGCGGCCAAGGAGGACAGACCAATAATGCGAACACTGAAGCTTTCTTT. Its protein is CASSGQGGQTNNANTEAFF.

The chain is built from TRBV14 and TRBJ2-3; TRBD1 is a possible D gene (6 bases). The CDR3 spans 19 residues. CDR1 is SGHDN, CDR2 FVKESK, per germline. The V and J ends lost 0 bases and 4 bases respectively, with 23 bases between them. The CDR3 nucleotides read TGTGCCAGCAGCCAAGAAGATAATTGGCGTCAGGGGCGAGCAGATACGCAGTATTTT. It specifies CASSQEDNWRQGRADTQYF.

The rearrangement uses TRBV2 and TRBJ1-4; the D gene is possibly TRBD1 (5 bases). Germline V CDR1 and CDR2: SNHLY, FYNNEI. Trimming took 2 bases from V and 3 from J, leaving 10 bases between them. The CDR3 totals 15 residues. CDR3 nucleotides: TGTGCCAGCAGTGAATTCGTACAGGCTAATGAAAAACTGTTTTTT. Translation: CASSEFVQANEKLFF.

The chain recombines TRBV5-4 with TRBJ2-2; the match to TRBD2 covers 7 bases. Per the germline V gene, CDR1 is SGHNT and CDR2 is YYREEE (reference sequence). V gave up 4 bases and J gave up 4 bases; unmatched junction bases: 7. The CDR3 loop spans 15 amino acids. The CDR3 spells CASSLDGGSTGELFF. The CDR3 nucleotides are TGTGCCAGCAGCCTTGACGGGGGGAGCACCGGGGAGCTGTTTTTT.

The sample holds a few counts of this clone. The chain combines TRBV4-3 with TRBJ2-1; 9 nucleotides agree with TRBD2. The junction had 5 bases not matched to a gene; V was cut back by 4 bases and J by 4 bases. Germline CDR1 is LGHNA and CDR2 is YSLEER. There are 15 residues in the CDR3. CDR3 region: CASSRKAGGYNEQFF. The CDR3 region has the DNA TGCGCCAGCAGCCGTAAAGCGGGAGGTTACAATGAGCAGTTCTTC.

The V call is TRBV10-3, the J call TRBJ1-3, with D maybe TRBD1 (6 bases). V shed 2 bases and J shed 1 base, with 15 bases lying between them. Germline CDR1 is ENHRY and CDR2 is SYGVKD. The CDR3 extends over 17 amino acids. CDR3 in amino acids: CAISERGTGLSGNTIYF. CDR3 nucleotide sequence: TGTGCCATCAGTGAGAGGGGTACAGGGTTGTCTGGAAACACCATATATTTT.